This T cell receptor (beta chain) derives from a study of blood T cell repertoires in COVID-19. Study as a whole: COVID-19 samples from acute and convalescent phases originated in the United States, Italy and Spain. Nucleic acid was either cDNA or gDNA, and it came from T cells, B-cell-depleted T cells, or PBMCs.

With 5 bases clipped from V and 3 bases from J, the junction kept 2 bases outside the gene matches. Per the germline V gene, CDR1 is WSHSY and CDR2 is SAAADI. The CDR3 sequence is 15 residues long. Original methodology: By means of reference gene primer amplification, nucleated cell counts were estimated. Sequencing used immunoSEQ multiplex PCR; TCRdb keeps in-frame clones, though not all of them. The V and J calls and clone size come from that table; D and trimming were worked out from the DNA. The data hold around 90,000 clones, with just under 85% observed a single time. The source of this sequence is a woman aged 70-85 years with active or convalescent COVID-19. The chain combines TRBV10-2 with TRBJ2-2; 11 bases agree with TRBD2. The sample was peripheral blood. In DNA, the CDR3 is TGCGCCAGCAGTTGGACTAGCGGGTACACCGGGGAGCTGTTTTTT. This encodes CASSWTSGYTGELFF.